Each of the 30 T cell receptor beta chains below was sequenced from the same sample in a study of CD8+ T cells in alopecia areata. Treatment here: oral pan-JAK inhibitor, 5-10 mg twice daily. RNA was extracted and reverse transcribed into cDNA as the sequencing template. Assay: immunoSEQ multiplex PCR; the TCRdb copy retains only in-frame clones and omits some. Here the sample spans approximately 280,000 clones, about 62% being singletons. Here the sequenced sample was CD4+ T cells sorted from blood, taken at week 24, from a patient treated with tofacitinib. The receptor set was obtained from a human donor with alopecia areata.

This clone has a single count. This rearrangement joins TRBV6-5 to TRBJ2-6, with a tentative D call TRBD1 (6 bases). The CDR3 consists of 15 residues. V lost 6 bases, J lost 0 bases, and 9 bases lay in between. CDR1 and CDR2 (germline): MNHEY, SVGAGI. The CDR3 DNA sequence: TGTGCCAGCAGACAACAGGGCTCTGGGGCCAACGTCCTGACTTTC. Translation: CASRQQGSGANVLTF.

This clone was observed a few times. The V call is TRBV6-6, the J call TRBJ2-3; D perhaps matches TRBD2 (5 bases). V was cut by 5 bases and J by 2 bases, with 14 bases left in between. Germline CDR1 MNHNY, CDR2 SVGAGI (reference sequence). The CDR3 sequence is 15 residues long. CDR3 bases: TGTGCCAGCAGTAAGGTACGGGGAGTCACAGATACGCAGTATTTT. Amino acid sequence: CASSKVRGVTDTQYF.

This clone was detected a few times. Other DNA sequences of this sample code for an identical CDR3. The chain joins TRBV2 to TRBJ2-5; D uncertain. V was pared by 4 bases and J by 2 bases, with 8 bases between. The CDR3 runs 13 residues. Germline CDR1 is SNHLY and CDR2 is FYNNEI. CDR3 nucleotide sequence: TGTGCCAGCAGTGCTGGGCCGCAAGAGACCCAGTACTTC. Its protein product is CASSAGPQETQYF.

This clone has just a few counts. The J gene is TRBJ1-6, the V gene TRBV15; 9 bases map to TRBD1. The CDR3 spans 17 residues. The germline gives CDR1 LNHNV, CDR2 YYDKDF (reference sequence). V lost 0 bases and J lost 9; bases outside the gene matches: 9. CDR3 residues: CATSRDGGDRVGSPLHF. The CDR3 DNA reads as TGTGCCACCAGCAGAGATGGCGGGGACAGGGTGGGTTCACCCCTCCACTTT.

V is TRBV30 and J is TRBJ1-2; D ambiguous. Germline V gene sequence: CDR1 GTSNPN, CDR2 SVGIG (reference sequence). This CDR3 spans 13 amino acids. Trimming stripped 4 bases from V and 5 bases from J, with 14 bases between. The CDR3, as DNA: TGTGCCTGGACAATTGGCCTGCGGTATGGCTACACCTTC. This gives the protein CAWTIGLRYGYTF.

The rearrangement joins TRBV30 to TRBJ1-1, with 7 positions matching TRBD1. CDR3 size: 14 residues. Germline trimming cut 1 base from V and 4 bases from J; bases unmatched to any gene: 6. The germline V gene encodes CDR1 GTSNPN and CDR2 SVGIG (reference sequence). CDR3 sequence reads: CAWSATGATTEAFF. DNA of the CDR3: TGTGCCTGGAGTGCTACAGGGGCCACCACTGAAGCTTTCTTT.

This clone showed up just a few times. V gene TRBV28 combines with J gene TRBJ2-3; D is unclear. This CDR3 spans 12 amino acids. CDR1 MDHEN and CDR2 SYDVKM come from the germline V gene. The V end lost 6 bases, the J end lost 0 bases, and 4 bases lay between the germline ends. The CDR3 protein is CASRRSTDTQYF. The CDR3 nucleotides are TGTGCCAGCAGAAGAAGCACAGATACGCAGTATTTT.

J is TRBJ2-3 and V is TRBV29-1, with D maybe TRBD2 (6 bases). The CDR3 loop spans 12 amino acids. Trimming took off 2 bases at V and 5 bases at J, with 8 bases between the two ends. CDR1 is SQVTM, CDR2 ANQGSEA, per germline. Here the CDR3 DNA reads TGCAGCGTTGAATTGGGGGGAGATACGCAGTATTTT. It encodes CSVELGGDTQYF.

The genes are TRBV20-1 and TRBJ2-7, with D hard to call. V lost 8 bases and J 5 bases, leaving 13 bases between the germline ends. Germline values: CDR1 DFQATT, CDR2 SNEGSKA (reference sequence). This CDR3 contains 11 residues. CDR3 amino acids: CSTDGFDEQYF. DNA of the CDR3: TGCAGTACGGACGGGTTCGACGAGCAGTACTTC.

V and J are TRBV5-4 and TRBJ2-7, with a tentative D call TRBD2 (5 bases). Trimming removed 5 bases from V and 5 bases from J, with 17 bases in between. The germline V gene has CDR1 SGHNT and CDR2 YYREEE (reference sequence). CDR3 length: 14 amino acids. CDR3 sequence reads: CASRTRGKVDEQYF. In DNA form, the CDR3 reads TGTGCCAGCAGAACTAGAGGGAAGGTAGACGAGCAGTACTTC.

CDR3 region: CASSARQGYEQYF. In DNA form, the CDR3 reads TGTGCCAGCAGCGCCCGACAGGGGTACGAGCAGTACTTC. The chain recombines TRBV7-2 with TRBJ2-7; 8 bases line up with TRBD1. The CDR3 is 13 amino acids. V lost 5 bases and J lost 4; bases outside the gene matches: 4. CDR1 is SGHTA and CDR2 is FQGNSA in the germline V gene.

CDR3 amino acids: CASSLTWDPRETQYF. The CDR3 DNA is TGTGCCAGCAGCTTAACGTGGGACCCGAGGGAGACCCAGTACTTC. The V and J genes are TRBV7-2 and TRBJ2-5; D tentatively fits TRBD1 or TRBD2 (5 bases each). V lost 2 bases to trimming and J lost 5 bases, with 15 bases between them. CDR1 SGHTA and CDR2 FQGNSA come from the germline V gene. The CDR3 contains 15 residues.

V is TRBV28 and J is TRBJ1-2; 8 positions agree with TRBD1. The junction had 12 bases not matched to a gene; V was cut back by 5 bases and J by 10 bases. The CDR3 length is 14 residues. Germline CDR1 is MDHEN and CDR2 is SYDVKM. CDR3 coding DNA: TGTGCCAGCAGTCCCTCAGACAGGGGTGTGTTCTACACCTTC. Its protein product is CASSPSDRGVFYTF.

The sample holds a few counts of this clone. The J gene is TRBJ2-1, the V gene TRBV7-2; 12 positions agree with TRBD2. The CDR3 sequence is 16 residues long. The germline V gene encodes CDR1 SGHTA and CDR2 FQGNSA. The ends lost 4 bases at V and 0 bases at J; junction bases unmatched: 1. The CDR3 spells CASSWGLAGSYNEQFF. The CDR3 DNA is TGTGCCAGCAGCTGGGGACTAGCGGGCTCCTACAATGAGCAGTTCTTC.

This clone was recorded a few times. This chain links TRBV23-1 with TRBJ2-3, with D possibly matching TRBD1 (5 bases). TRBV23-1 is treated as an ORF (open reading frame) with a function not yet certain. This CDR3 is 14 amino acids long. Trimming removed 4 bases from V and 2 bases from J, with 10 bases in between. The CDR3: CASSRAGHTDTQYF. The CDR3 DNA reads TGCGCCAGCAGTCGGGCAGGACACACAGATACGCAGTATTTT.

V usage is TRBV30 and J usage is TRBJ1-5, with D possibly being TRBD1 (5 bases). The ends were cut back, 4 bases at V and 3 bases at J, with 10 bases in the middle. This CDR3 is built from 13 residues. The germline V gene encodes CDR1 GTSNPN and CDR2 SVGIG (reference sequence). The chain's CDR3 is CAWKDSNNQPQHF. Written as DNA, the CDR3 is TGTGCCTGGAAAGACAGCAACAATCAGCCCCAGCATTTT.

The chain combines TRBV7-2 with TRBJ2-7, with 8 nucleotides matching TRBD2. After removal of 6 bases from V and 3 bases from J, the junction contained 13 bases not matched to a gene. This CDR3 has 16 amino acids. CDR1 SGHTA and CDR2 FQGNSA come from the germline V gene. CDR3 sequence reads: CASRGPTGRGYYEQYF. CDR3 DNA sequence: TGTGCCAGCAGGGGACCCACCGGGAGGGGTTACTACGAGCAGTACTTC.

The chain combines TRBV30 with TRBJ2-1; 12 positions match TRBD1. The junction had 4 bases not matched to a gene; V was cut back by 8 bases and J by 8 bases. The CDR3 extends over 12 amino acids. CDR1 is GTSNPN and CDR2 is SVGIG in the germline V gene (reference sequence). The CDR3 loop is CAAGQGAYEQFF. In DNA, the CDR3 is TGTGCCGCGGGACAGGGGGCTTATGAGCAGTTCTTC.

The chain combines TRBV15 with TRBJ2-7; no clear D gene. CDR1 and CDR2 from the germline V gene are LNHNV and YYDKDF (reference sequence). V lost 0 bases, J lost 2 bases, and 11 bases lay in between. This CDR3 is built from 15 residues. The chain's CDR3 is CATSRDPGSAYEQYF. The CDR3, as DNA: TGTGCCACCAGCAGAGATCCCGGCAGCGCCTACGAGCAGTACTTC.

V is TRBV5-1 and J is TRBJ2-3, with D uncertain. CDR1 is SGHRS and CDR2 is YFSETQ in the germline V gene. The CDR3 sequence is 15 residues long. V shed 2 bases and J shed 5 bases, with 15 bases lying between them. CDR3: CASSFRAEGEDTQYF. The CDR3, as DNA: TGCGCCAGCAGCTTCCGGGCTGAAGGAGAAGATACGCAGTATTTT.

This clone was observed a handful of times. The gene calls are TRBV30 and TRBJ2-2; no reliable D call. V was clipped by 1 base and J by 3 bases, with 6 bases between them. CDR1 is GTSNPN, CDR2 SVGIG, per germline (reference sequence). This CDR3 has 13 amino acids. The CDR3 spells CAWSEPYTGELFF. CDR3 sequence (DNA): TGTGCCTGGAGTGAACCATACACCGGGGAGCTGTTTTTT.

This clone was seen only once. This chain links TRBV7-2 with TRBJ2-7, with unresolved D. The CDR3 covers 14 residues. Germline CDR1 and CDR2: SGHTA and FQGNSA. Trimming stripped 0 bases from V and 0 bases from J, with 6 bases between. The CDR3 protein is CASSLATHSYEQYF. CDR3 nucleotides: TGTGCCAGCAGCTTAGCAACACACTCCTACGAGCAGTACTTC.

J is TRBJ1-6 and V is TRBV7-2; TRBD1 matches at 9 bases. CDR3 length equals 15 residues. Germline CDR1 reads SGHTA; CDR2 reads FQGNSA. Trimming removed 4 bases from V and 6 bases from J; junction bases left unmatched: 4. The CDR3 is CASSSPTGGNSPLHF. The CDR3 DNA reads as TGTGCCAGCAGCTCACCGACAGGGGGTAATTCACCCCTCCACTTT.

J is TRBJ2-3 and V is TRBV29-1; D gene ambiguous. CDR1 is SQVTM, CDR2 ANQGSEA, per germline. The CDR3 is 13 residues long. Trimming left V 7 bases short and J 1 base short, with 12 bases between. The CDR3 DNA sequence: TGCAGCGGTGCCAGGTACGGCACAGATACGCAGTATTTT. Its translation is CSGARYGTDTQYF.

In DNA form, the CDR3 reads TGTGCCAGCAGTGCGACCCACAATGAGCAGTTCTTC. Translation: CASSATHNEQFF. The V and J genes are TRBV25-1 and TRBJ2-1; D is ambiguous. V shed 4 bases and J shed 5 bases, with 6 bases lying between them. Germline assignment: CDR1 MGHDK and CDR2 SYGVNS. There are 12 residues in the CDR3. The entire variable domain, with the rest obtained from reference TRBV25-1 and TRBJ2-1, is as follows: EADIYQTPRYLVIGTGKKITLECSQTMGHDKMYWYQQDPGMELHLIHYSYGVNSTEKGDLSSESTVSRIRTEHFPLTLESARPSHTSQYLCASSATHNEQFFGPGTRLTVL.

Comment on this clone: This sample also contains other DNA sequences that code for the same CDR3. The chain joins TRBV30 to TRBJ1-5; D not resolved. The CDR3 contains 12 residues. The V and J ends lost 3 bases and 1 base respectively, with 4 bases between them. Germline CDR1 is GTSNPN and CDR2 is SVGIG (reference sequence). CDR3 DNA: TGTGCCTGGAGCGGGAGCAATCAGCCCCAGCATTTT. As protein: CAWSGSNQPQHF.

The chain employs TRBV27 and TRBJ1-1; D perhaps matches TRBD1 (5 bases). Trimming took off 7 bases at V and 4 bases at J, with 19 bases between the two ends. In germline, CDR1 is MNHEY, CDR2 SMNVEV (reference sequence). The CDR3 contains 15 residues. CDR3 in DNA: TGTGCCAGCAACCCAGGGTCCTTTCTTGGCACTGAAGCTTTCTTT. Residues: CASNPGSFLGTEAFF.

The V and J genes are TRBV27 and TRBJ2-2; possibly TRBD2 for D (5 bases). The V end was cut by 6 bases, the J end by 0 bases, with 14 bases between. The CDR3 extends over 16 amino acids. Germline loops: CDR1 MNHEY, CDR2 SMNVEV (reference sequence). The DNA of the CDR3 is TGTGCCAGCAGCAGGCGGGCAGGAGCGAACACCGGGGAGCTGTTTTTT. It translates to CASSRRAGANTGELFF.

In nucleotides, the CDR3 is TGTGCCAGCAGCTCACCGGGGACAGGGTTCAACGAGCAGTACTTC. Encoded protein: CASSSPGTGFNEQYF. The rearrangement links TRBV7-2 to TRBJ2-7; 9 nucleotides match TRBD1. Germline CDR1 reads SGHTA; CDR2 reads FQGNSA. This CDR3 has 15 residues. V gave up 4 bases and J gave up 5 bases; unmatched junction bases: 9.

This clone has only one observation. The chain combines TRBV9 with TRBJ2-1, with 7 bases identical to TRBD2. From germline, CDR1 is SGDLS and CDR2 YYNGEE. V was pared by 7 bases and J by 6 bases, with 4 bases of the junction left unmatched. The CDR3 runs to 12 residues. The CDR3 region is CASARGTNEQFF. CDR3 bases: TGTGCCAGCGCGCGGGGGACCAATGAGCAGTTCTTC.